This T cell receptor beta chain was recorded in a study of shared clonotypes between healthy human individuals. Generated by immunoSEQ multiplex PCR, the TCRdb table keeps only in-frame clones and is missing some. The sample lists some 1,600,000 clones; 95% to 99% were seen once. CD4+ cells underwent separation, giving CD45RA+ naive and CD45RA-negative memory subsets. The CDR3 runs 15 residues. Germline CDR1 reads SGHDN; CDR2 reads FVKESK. V gave up 8 bases and J gave up 8 bases; unmatched junction bases: 14. The sequenced sample consisted of naive CD4+ T cells sorted from blood. Subset described: CD45RA+ positively selected. This clonotype was obtained from a young man in good health. V usage is TRBV14 and J usage is TRBJ2-3; 9 nucleotides agree with TRBD2. The CDR3: CASAIAGAGPGTQYF. In nucleotides, the CDR3 is TGTGCCAGCGCAATAGCGGGAGCGGGCCCGGGTACGCAGTATTTT.